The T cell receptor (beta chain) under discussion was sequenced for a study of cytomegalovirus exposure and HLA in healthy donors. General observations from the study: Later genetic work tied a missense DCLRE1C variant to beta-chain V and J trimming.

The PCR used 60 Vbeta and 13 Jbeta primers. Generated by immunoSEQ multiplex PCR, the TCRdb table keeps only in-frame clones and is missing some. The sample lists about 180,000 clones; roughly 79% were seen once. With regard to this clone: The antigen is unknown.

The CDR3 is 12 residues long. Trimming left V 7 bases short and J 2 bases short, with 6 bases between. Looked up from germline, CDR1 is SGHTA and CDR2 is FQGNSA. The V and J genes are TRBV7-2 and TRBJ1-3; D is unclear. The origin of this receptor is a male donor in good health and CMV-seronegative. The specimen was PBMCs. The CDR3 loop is CASNNPGNTIYF. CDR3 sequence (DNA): TGTGCCAGCAATAATCCTGGAAACACCATATATTTT.